The clone carrying this T cell receptor (beta chain) was detected many times. Its matching antigen is unknown. Per germline, CDR1 MNHNS and CDR2 SASEGT. This CDR3 region has 13 residues. V was shortened by 2 bases and J by 4 bases, with 5 bases between the two germline ends. The data are from a study of T cells after posttransplantation cyclophosphamide. Study-level points and caveats: Donor-recipient repertoire similarity was low at 1-2 months, rising over year one.

Method: immunoSEQ multiplex PCR; TCRdb's copy keeps in-frame clones and lacks some. This repertoire holds about 30,000 clones, and none appear only once. What was sequenced was PBMCs. The genes are TRBV6-1 and TRBJ2-2, with D maybe TRBD2 (5 bases). The clonotype originates from a woman aged 30 to 39 in good health and a related stem cell transplant donor. The CDR3 here is CASSESGTGELFF. The CDR3 coding sequence is TGTGCCAGCAGTGAAAGCGGCACCGGGGAGCTGTTTTTT.